This TCR beta chain was observed in a study of tissue T cells after allogeneic stem cell transplantation. As regards this clone: The listed genes are named as in mouse. From the germline J gene comes the end of the CDR3, since the read stops 1 residue before it.

V was clipped by 2 bases and J by 0 bases; unmatched bases: 4. The CDR3 is 16 residues long. From germline, CDR1 is KGHPV and CDR2 FQNQEV (reference sequence). Using immunoSEQ multiplex PCR, the repertoire was profiled, and TCRdb retains in-frame clones only, with some absent. The sample yields around 50,000 clones, around 70% seen once. This TCR derives from a pool of C57BL/6 mice in good health. Sequenced: sorted cells pooled from one or two spleens. This chain joins TRBV26 and TRBJ1-3, with 7 positions matching TRBD1. Here the CDR3 reads CASSLGTVNSGNTLYF. The covered CDR3 bases are TGTGCCAGCAGTCTGGGGACAGTCAATTCTGGAAATACGCTCTAT.